This T cell receptor (beta chain) is drawn from a study of CD8 T cells in Susac syndrome. Stable or active relapsing-remitting multiple sclerosis, untreated and meeting revised McDonald criteria, defined the controls. Both CD4+ and CD8+ T cells were negatively isolated, and TEMRA cells underwent FACS enrichment. As regards this clonotype: What it binds is not known.

This CDR3 region has 16 residues. The germline gives CDR1 MNHEY, CDR2 SMNVEV (reference sequence). V was pared by 1 base and J by 4 bases, with 16 bases between. About 0.5 to 1 ug RNA was reverse transcribed with random hexamers. The TCR beta CDR3 was amplified by immunoSEQ multiplex PCR across 54 Vbeta, 13 Jbeta. TCRdb fed the immunoSEQ multiplex PCR reads into MiXCR, producing one record per CDR3 protein. Of about 280,000 distinct CDR3 sequences listed, around 83% are singletons. Study-level points and caveats: Acknowledgment was made by the study that its TCR sequencing and HLA analysis involved a relatively small number of individuals.

Sequencing was performed on CD8+ T cells from PBMCs. This clonotype was obtained from a human donor with multiple sclerosis. The V call is TRBV27, the J call TRBJ2-5; a weak D match, TRBD1 (5 bases). The DNA for the CDR3 is TGTGCCAGCAGTTTATTAGGCGCAGGGTCTCCAGAGACCCAGTACTTC. Its translation: CASSLLGAGSPETQYF.